The sequence of this T cell receptor (beta chain) was determined in a study of beta chain features in type 1 diabetes. Study overall: Healthy donors and patients showed comparable age, gender and cell yields. General study points: Among all four CD4+ subsets, Type 1 diabetes patients had TCRB CDR3s that were moderately but significantly shorter. With patients and controls alike, PCR might favor shorter templates to an equal degree.

CD4+ naive, central memory, regulatory and stem cell-like memory cells were sorted via CD45RO/CCR7/CD25/CD127/CD95/CD27. The isolated RNA, all of it, was reverse transcribed, so expressed TCRB transcripts were what got sequenced. TCRdb's table, derived via immunoSEQ multiplex PCR, lists solely in-frame clones and lacks some. Of 20,000 to 25,000 clones detected, around 57% appear once; the ten largest clones hold roughly 0.37%. This CDR3 has 14 residues. V lost 5 bases, J lost 4 bases, and 12 bases lay in between. Per the germline V gene, CDR1 is SGHTA and CDR2 is FQGNSA. Of note for this clone: What it binds is unknown.

This rearrangement joins TRBV7-2 to TRBJ2-1, with D perhaps TRBD2 (6 bases). The receptor was isolated from a man aged 18 to 30 with type 1 diabetes. The specimen was stem cell memory CD4+ T cells from blood. In DNA, the CDR3 is TGTGCCAGCAGCAAAGCGGGTTCTTACAATGAGCAGTTCTTC. Translated, it gives CASSKAGSYNEQFF.